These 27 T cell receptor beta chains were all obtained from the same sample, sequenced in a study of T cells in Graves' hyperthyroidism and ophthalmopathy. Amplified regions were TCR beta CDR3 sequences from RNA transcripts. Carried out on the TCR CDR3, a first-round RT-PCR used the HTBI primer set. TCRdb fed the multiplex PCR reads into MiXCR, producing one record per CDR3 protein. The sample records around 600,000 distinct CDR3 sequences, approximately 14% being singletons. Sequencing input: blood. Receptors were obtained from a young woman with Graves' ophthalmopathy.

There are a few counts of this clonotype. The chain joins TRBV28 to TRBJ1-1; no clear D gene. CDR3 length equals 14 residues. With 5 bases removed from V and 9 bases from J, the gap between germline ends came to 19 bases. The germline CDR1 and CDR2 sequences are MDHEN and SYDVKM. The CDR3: CASSTNSGGRKAFF. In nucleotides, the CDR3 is TGTGCCAGCAGTACAAACTCAGGCGGCCGTAAAGCTTTCTTT.

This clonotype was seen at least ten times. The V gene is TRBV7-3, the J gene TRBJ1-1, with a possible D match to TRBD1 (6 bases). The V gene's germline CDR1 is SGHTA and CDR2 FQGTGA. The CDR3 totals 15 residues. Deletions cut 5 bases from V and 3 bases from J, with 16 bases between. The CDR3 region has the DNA TGTGCCAGCAGCGGGGGGCAGGGAGGGTACACTGAAGCTTTCTTT. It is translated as CASSGGQGGYTEAFF. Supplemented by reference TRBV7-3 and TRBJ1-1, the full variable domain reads GAGVSQTPSNKVTEKGKYVELRCDPISGHTALYWYRQSLGQGPEFLIYFQGTGAADDSGLPNDRFFAVRPEGSVSTLKIQRTERGDSAVYLCASSGGQGGYTEAFFGQGTRLTVV.

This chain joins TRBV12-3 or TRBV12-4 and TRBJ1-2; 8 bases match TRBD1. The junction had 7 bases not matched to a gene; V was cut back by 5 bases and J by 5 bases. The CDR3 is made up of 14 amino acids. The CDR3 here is CASSPDRARYGYTF. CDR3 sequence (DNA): TGTGCCAGCAGTCCGGACAGGGCTCGATATGGCTACACCTTC.

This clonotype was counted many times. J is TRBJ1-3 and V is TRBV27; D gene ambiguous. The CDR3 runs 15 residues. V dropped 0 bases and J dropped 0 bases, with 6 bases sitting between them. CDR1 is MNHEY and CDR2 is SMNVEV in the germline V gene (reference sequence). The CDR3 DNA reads TGTGCCAGCAGTTTATCGCGAGTCTCTGGAAACACCATATATTTT. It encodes CASSLSRVSGNTIYF.

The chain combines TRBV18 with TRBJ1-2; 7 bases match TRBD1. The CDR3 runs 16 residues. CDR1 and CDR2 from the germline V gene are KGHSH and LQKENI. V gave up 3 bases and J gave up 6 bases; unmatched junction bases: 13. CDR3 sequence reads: CASSPPMRQGKDGYTF. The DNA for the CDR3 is TGTGCCAGCTCACCCCCGATGCGACAGGGCAAGGATGGCTACACCTTC.

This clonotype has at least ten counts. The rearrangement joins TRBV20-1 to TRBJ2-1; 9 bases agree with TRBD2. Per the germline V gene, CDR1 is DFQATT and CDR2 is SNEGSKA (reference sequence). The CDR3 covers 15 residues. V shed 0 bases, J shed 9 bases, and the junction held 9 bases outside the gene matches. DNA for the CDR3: TGCAGTGCTAGAGATCAGTCTAGCGGGACCCTTGAGCAGTTCTTC. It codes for CSARDQSSGTLEQFF.

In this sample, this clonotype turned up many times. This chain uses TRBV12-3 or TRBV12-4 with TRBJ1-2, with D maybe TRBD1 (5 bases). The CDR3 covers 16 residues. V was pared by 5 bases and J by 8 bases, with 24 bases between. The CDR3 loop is CASSPQAAGFLGGYTF. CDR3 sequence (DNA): TGTGCCAGCAGTCCGCAGGCGGCAGGGTTCCTTGGCGGCTACACCTTC.

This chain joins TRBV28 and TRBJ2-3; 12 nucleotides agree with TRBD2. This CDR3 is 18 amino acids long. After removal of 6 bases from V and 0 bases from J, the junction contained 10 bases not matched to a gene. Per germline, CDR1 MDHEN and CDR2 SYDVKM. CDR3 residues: CASSPPSGRAPSTDTQYF. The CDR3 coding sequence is TGTGCCAGCAGCCCCCCTAGCGGGAGGGCCCCTAGCACAGATACGCAGTATTTT.

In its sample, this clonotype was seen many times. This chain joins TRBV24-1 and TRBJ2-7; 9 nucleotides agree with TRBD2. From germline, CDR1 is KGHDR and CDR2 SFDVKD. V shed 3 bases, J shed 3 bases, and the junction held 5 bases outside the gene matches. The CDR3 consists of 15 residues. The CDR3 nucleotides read TGTGCCACCAGTGATCCGACTAGCGGATACTACGAGCAGTACTTC. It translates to CATSDPTSGYYEQYF.

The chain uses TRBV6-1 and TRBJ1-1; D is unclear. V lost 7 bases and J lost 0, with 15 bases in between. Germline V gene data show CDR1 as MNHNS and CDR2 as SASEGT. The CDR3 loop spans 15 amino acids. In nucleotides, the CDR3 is TGTGCCAGCACTTTGTCCCAGAGGATGAACACTGAAGCTTTCTTT. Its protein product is CASTLSQRMNTEAFF.

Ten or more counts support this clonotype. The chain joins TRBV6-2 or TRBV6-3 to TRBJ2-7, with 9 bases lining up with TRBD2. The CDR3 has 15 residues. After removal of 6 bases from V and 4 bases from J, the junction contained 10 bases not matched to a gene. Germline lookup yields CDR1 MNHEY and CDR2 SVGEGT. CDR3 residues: CASSRPSSGMYEQYF. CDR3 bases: TGTGCCAGCAGCCGCCCCTCTAGCGGGATGTACGAGCAGTACTTC.

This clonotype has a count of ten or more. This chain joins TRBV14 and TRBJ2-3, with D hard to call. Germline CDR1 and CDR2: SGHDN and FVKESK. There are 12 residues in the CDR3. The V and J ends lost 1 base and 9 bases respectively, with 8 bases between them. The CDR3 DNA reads TGTGCCAGCAGCCAAGCAGAACTAACGCAGTATTTT. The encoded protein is CASSQAELTQYF.

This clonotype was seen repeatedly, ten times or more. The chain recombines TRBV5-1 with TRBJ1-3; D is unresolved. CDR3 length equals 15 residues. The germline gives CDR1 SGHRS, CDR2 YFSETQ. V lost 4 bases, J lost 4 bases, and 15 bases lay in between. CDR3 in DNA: TGCGCCAGCAGCCGGGAGGCATCGAGGGGAAACACCATATATTTT. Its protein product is CASSREASRGNTIYF.

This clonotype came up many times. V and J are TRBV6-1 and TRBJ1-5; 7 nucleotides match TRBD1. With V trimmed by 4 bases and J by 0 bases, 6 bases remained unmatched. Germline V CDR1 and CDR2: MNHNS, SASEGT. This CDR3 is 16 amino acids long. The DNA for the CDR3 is TGTGCCAGCAGTGTTTGGGACAGAAATAGCAATCAGCCCCAGCATTTT. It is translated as CASSVWDRNSNQPQHF.

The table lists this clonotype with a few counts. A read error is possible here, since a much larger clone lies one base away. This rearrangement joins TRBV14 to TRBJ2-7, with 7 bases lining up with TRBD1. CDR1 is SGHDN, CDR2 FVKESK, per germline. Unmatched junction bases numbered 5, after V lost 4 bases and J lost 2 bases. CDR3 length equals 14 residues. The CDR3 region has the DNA TGTGCCAGCAGCCCAGGACAGGTCCCCTACGAGCAGTACTTC. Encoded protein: CASSPGQVPYEQYF.

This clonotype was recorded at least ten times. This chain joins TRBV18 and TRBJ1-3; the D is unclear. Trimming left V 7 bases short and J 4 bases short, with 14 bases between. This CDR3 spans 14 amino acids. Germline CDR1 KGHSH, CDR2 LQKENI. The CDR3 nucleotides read TGTGCCAGCTTACCTGTAGTTTCCGGAAACACCATATATTTT. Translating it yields CASLPVVSGNTIYF.

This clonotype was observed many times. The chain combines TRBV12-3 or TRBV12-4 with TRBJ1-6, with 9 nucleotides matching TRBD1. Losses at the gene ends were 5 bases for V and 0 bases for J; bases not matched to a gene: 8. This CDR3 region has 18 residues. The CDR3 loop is CASSPRTGVSSYNSPLHF. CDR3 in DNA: TGTGCCAGCAGTCCCCGGACAGGGGTGAGCTCCTATAATTCACCCCTCCACTTT.

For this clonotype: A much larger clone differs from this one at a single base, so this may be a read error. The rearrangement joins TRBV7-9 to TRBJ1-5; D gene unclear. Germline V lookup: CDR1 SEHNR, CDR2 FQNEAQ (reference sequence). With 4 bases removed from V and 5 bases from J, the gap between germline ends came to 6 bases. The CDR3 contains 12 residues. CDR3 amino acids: CASSSFHQPQHF. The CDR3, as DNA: TGTGCCAGCAGCTCCTTCCATCAGCCCCAGCATTTT.

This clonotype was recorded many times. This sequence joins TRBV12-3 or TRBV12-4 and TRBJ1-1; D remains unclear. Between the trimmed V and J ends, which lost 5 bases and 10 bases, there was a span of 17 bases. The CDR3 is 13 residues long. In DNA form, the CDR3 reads TGTGCCAGCAGTCTGGGTGGTGGGGTCGGAGCTTTCTTT. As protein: CASSLGGGVGAFF.

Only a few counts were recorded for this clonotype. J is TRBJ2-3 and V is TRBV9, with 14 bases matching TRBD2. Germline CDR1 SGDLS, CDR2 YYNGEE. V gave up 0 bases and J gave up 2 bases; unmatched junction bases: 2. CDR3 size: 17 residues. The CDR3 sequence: CASSVGGLAGATDTQYF. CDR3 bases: TGTGCCAGCAGCGTAGGGGGACTAGCGGGAGCCACAGATACGCAGTATTTT.

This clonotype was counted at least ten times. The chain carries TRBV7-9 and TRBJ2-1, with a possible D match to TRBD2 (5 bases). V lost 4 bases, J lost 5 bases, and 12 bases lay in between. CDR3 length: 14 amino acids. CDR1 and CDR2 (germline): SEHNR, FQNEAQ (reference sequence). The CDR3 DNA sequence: TGTGCCAGCAGCTCCCGAGGGCACGACAATGAGCAGTTCTTC. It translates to CASSSRGHDNEQFF.

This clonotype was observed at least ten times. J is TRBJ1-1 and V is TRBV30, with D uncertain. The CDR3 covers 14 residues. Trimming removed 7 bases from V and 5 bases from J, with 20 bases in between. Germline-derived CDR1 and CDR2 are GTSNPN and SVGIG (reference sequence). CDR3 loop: CALQRVGRGTEAFF. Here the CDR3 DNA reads TGTGCCTTGCAGAGGGTTGGACGGGGTACTGAAGCTTTCTTT.

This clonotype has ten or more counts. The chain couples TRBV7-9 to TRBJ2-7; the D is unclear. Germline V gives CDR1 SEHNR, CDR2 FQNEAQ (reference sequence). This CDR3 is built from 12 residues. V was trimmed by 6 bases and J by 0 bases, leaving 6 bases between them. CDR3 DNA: TGTGCCAGCAGTGTCAGCTCCTACGAGCAGTACTTC. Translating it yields CASSVSSYEQYF.

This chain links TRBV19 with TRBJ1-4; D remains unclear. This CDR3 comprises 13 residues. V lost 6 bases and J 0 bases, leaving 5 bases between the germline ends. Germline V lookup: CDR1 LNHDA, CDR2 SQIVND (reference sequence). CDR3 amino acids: CASSFTTNEKLFF. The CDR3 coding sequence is TGTGCCAGTAGCTTTACAACTAATGAAAAACTGTTTTTT. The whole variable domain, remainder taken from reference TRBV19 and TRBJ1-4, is DGGITQSPKYLFRKEGQNVTLSCEQNLNHDAMYWYRQDPGQGLRLIYYSQIVNDFQKGDIAEGYSVSREKKESFPLTVTSAQKNPTAFYLCASSFTTNEKLFFGSGTQLSVL.

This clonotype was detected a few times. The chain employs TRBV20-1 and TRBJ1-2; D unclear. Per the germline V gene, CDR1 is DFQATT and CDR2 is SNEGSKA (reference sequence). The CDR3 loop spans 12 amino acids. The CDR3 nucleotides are TGCGATCGACAACCATTCTTCGATGGCTACACCTTC. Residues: CDRQPFFDGYTF.

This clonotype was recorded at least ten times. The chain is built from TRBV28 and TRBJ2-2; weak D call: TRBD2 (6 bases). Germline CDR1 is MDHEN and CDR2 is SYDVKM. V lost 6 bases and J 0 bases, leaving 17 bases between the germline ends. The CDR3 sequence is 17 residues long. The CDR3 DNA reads TGTGCCAGCAGCCTTTGGGGGAGGACGCCGAACACCGGGGAGCTGTTTTTT. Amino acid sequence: CASSLWGRTPNTGELFF.

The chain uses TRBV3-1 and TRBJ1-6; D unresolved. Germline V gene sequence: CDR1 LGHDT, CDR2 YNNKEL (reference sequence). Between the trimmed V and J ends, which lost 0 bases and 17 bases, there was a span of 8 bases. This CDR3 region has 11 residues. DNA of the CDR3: TGTGCCAGCAGCCAAGAGATGACTATCCACTTT. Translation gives CASSQEMTIHF.